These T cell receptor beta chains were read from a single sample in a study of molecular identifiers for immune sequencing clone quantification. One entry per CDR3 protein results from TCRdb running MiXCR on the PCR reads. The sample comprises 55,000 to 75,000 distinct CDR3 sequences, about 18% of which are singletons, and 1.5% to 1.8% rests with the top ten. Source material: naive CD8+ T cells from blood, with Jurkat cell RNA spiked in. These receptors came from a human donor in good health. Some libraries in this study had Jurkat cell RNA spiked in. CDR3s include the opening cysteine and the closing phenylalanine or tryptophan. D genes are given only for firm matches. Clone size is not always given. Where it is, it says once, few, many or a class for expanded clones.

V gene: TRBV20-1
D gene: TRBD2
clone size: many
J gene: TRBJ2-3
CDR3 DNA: TGCAGTGCTAGAAGGACTAGCGGGACGGAGGATACGCAGTATTTT
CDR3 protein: CSARRTSGTEDTQYF

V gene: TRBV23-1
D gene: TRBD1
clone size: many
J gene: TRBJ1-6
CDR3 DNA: TGCGCCAGCAGTACAGACAGGGAAGATAATTCACCCCTCCACTTT
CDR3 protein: CASSTDREDNSPLHF

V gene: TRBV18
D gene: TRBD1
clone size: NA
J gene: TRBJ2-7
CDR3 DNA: TGTGCCAGCTCACCGAGGGACAGTAACCCATCCTACGAGCAGTACTTC
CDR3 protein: CASSPRDSNPSYEQYF

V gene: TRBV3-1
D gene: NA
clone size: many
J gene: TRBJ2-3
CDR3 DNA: TGTGCCAGCAGCCAAGTAGTGGCTAGCGTTGCAGATACGCAGTATTTT
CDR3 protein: CASSQVVASVADTQYF

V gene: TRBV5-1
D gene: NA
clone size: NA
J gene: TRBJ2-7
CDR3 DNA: TGCGCCAGCAGCTTGGTAGTGCCTGCCACGTCCTACGAGCAGTACTTC
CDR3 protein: CASSLVVPATSYEQYF

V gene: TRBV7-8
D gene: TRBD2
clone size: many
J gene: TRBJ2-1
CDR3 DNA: TGTGCCAGCAGCTCCCGGCTAGCGGGAGTTAGTAATGAGCAGTTCTTC
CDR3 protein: CASSSRLAGVSNEQFF

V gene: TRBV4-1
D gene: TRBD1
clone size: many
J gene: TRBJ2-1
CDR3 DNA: TGCGCCAGCAGGCCAACCGGGACAGGGGGTAATGAGCAGTTCTTC
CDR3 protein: CASRPTGTGGNEQFF

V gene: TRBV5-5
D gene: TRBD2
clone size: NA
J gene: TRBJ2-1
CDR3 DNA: TGTGCCAGCAGCTTGACTAGCGGGCTAAACAATGAGCAGTTCTTC
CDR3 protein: CASSLTSGLNNEQFF

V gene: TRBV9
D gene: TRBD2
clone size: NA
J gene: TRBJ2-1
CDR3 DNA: TGTGCCAGCAGCGTAGCTGCATCCGGGAGGTATGGTGGGTCCTACAATGAGCAGTCCTTC
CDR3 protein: CASSVAASGRYGGSYNEQSF

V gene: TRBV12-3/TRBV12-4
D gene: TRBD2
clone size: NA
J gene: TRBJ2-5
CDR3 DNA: TGTGCCAGCAGTTTCGGACTAGAGATTTTAGAGACCCAGTACTTC
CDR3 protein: CASSFGLEILETQYF

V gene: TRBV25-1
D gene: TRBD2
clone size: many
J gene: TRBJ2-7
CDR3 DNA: TGTGCCAGCAGTGAATTCATAGCGGGAGACGAGCAGTACTTC
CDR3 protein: CASSEFIAGDEQYF

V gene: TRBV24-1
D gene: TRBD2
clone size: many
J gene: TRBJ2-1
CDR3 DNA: TGTGCCACCAGTGATTTACGGACTAGCCGGAATGAGCAGTTCTTC
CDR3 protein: CATSDLRTSRNEQFF

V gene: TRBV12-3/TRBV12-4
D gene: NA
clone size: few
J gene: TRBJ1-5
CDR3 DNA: TGTGCCAGCAGTTTAACAGGCCTCCAGCCCCAGCATTTT
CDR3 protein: CASSLTGLQPQHF

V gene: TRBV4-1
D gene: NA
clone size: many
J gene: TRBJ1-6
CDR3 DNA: TGCGCCAGCAGCCAAGGCAGAGAATATAATTCACCCCTCCACTTT
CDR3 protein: CASSQGREYNSPLHF

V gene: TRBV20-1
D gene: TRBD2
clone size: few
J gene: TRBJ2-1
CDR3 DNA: TGCAGTGCTTTACTAGCGGGAGGGCCCTATGAGCAGTTCTTC
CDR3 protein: CSALLAGGPYEQFF

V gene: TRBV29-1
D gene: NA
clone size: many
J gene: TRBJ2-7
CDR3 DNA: TGCAGCGTTGAGGGGAGGACCGGGTCCTACGAGCAGTACTTC
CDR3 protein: CSVEGRTGSYEQYF

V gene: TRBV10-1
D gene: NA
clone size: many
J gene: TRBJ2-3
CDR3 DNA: TGCGCCAGCAGTCGACCGTTTTCCGATACGCAGTATTTT
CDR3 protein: CASSRPFSDTQYF

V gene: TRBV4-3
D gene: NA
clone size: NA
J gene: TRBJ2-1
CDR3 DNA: TGCGCCAGCAGCCAAGGCCGTATGAACTACAATGAGCAGTTCTTC
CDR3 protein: CASSQGRMNYNEQFF

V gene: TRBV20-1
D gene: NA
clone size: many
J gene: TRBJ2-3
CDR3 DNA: TGCAGTGCTTCCACGGGAAAGGGGTACAGATTCTCAATTGGCACAGATACGCAGTATTTT
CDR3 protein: CSASTGKGYRFSIGTDTQYF

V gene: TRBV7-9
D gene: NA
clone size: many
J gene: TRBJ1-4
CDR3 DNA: TGTGCCAGCAGCTTAGCTCCGGCCATAGGCTATGAAAAACTGTTTTTT
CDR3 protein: CASSLAPAIGYEKLFF

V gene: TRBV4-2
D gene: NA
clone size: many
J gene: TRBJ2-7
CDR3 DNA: TGTGCCAGCAGCCCCGAATCGGACTGGCCCTACGAGCAGTACTTC
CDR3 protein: CASSPESDWPYEQYF

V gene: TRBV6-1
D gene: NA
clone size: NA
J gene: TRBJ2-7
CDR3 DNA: TGTGCCAGCAGCTCCCGGCAGCTATACGAGCAGTACTTC
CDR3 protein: CASSSRQLYEQYF

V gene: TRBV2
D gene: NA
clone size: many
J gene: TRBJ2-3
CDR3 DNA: TGTGCCAGCAGTGGCCCCCGAATTGCTGGCGCAGGCACAGATACGCAGTATTTT
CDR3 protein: CASSGPRIAGAGTDTQYF

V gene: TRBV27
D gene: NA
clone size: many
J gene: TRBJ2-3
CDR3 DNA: TGTGCCAGCAGCCTCGCTCAGGGAGGAATGGATACGCAGTATTTT
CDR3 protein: CASSLAQGGMDTQYF

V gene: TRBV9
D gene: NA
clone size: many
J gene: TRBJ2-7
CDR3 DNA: TGTGCCAGCAGCGTAGGTGGGCAGGCCTACGAGCAGTACTTC
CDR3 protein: CASSVGGQAYEQYF

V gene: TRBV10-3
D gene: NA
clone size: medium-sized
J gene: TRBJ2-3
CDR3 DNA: TGTGCCATCAGTGAGTCACAAAGCCCTGGTGATACGCAGTATTTT
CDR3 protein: CAISESQSPGDTQYF

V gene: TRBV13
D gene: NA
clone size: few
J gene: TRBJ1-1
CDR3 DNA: TGTGCCAGCAGCTTAGAGGGCAGAACAGAAGCTTTCTTT
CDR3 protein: CASSLEGRTEAFF

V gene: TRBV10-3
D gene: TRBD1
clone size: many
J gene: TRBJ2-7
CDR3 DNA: TGTGCCATCAGTGGGGGGACAGCGCCGTACGAGCAGTACTTC
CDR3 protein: CAISGGTAPYEQYF

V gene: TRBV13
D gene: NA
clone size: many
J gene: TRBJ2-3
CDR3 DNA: TGTGCCAGCAGCTTAGAGGGGGAACCAGATACGCAGTATTTT
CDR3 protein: CASSLEGEPDTQYF

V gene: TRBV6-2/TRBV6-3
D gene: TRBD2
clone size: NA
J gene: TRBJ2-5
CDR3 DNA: TGTGCCAGCAGTTACTCAGGGCTAGCGGGAGGAGAGACCCAGTACTTC
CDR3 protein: CASSYSGLAGGETQYF

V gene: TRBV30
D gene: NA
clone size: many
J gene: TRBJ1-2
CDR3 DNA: TGTGCCTGGAGTCGAAGTTATGGCTACACCTTC
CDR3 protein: CAWSRSYGYTF

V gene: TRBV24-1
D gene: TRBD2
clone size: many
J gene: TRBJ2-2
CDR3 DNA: TGTGCCACCAGTGATCCGACTAGCGGGGACACCGGGGAGCTGTTTTTT
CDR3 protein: CATSDPTSGDTGELFF

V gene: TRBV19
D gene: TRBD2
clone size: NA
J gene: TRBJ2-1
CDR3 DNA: TGTGCCAGCCGGACTAGCGGTTACAATGAGCAGTTCTTC
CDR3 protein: CASRTSGYNEQFF

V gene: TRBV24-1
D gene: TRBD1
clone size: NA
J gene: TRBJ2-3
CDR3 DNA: TGTGCCACCAGTGACCTGACAGGGGGTGAAGATACGCAGTATTTT
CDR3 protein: CATSDLTGGEDTQYF

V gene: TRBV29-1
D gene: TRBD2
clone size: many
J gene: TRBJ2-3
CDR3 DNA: TGCAGCGTGGGAGGGCTAGCGGGAGCGGAAGATACGCAGTATTTT
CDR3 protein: CSVGGLAGAEDTQYF

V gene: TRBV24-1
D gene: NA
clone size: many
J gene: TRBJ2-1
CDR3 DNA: TGTGCCACCAGTGAACTAGGAGGGAGCCCCTACAATGAGCAGTTCTTC
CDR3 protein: CATSELGGSPYNEQFF

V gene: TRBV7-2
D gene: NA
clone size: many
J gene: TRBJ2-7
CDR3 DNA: TGTGCCAGCAGCCCCTTTGGGGGCAACTACGAGCAGTACTTC
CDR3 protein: CASSPFGGNYEQYF

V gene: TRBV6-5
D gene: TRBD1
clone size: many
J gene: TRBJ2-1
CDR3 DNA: TGTGCCAGCAGTTCGGGACAGGGGGCAGAAGAGCAGTTCTTC
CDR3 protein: CASSSGQGAEEQFF

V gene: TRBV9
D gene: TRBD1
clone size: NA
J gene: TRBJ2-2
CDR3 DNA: TGTGCCAGCAGCGCCCAGACAGGGAAGAACACCGGGGAGCTGTTTTTT
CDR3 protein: CASSAQTGKNTGELFF

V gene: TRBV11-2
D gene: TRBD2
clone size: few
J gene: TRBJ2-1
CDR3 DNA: TGTGCCAGCAGCTTAGGCCCGGGACTAGGGAATGAGCAGTTCTTC
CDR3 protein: CASSLGPGLGNEQFF

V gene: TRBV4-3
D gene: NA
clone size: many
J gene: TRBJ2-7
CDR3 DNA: TGCGCCAGCAGCCAAGATCAATGGAACCGGGGGGAGCAGTACTTC
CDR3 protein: CASSQDQWNRGEQYF

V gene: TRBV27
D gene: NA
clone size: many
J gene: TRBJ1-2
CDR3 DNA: TGTGCCAGCAGTTTCGAAAACTACTATGGCTACACCTTC
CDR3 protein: CASSFENYYGYTF

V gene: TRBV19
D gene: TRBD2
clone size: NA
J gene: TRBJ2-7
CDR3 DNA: TGTGCCAGTAGTATTGAGTCTAGCGGATCCTACGAGCAGTACTTC
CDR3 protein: CASSIESSGSYEQYF

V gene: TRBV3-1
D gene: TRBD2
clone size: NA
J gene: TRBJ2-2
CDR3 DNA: TGTGCCAGCAGCCAAGAAGCCAGCGGGATCAACACCGGGGAGCTGTTTTTT
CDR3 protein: CASSQEASGINTGELFF

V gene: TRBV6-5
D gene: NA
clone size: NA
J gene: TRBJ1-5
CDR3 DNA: TGTGCCAGCAGTTACCGTCGGACCGGTATATGGCCCCAGCGTTTT
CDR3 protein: CASSYRRTGIWPQRF

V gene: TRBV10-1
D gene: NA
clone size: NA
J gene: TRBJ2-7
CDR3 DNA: TGCGCCAGTCAAGACCCGACCTTGGACACACGCTACGAGCAGTACTTC
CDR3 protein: CASQDPTLDTRYEQYF

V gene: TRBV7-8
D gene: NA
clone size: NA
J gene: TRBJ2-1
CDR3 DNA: TGTGCCAGCAGCTTAGTACTAGCTTCCGATGAGCAGTTCTTC
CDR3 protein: CASSLVLASDEQFF

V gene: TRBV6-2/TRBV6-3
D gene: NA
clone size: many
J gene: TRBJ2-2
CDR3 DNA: TGTGCCAGCAGTTCTGCGGGGGCGCGGACCGGGGAGCTGTTTTTT
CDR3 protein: CASSSAGARTGELFF

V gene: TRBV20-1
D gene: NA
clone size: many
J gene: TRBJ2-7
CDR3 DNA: TGCAGTGCTGTAGGATGGGCCTCCTACGAGCAGTACTTC
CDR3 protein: CSAVGWASYEQYF

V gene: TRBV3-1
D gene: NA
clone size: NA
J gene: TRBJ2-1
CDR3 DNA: NA
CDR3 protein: CASSQGVVAGGSSSYNELLF

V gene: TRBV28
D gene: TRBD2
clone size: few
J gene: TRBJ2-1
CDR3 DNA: TGTGCCAGCAGTTTAGGTCTTGGGGGACTAAATGCCAATGAGCAGTTCTTC
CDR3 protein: CASSLGLGGLNANEQFF

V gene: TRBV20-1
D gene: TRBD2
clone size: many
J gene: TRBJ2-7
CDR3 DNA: TGCAGTGCCACAAGCGGGGATAGGGACGAGCAGTACTTC
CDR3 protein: CSATSGDRDEQYF